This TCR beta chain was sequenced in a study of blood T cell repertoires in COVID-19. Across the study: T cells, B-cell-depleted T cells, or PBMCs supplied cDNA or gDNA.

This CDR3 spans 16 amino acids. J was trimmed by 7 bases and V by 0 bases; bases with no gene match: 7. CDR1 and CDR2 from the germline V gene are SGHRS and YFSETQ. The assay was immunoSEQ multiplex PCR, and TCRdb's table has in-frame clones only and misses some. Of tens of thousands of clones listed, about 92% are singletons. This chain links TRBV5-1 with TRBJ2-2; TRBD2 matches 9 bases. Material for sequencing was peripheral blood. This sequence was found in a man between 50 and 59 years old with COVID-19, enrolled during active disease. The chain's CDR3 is CASSLGLAGSGGELFF. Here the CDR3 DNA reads TGCGCCAGCAGCTTGGGGCTAGCGGGATCCGGCGGGGAGCTGTTTTTT.